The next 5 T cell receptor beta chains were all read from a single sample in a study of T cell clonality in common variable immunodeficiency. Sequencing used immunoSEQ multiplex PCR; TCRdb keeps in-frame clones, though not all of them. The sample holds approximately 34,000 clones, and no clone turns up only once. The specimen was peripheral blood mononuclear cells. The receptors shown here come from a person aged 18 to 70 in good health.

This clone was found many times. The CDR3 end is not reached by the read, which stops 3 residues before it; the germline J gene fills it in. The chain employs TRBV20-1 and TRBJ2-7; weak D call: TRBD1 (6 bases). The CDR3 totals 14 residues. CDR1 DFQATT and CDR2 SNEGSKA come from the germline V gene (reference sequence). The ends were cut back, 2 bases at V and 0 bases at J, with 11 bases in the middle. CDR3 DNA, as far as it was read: TGCAGTGCTAGAAGAGCGGACAGCTCCTACGAG. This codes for CSARRADSSYE. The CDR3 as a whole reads CSARRADSSYEQYF.

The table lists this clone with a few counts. The DNA read from the CDR3 is TGCGCCAGCAGTCAAGACAGGAACCACGAG. Its translation is CASSQDRNHE. The full CDR3 protein reads CASSQDRNHEQYF. V is TRBV23-1 and J is TRBJ2-7; D may be TRBD1 (6 bases). The read comes to an end 3 residues before the CDR3 does, leaving the germline J gene to fill in the end. TRBV23-1 is marked as an open reading frame, function uncertain. The CDR3 runs 13 residues. Trimming left V 2 bases short and J 5 bases short, with 10 bases between.

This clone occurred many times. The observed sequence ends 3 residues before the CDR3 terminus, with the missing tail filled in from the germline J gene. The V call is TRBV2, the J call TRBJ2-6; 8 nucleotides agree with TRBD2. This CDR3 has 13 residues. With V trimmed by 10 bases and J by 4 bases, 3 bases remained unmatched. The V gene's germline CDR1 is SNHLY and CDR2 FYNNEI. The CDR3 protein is CATGGEGANVLTF. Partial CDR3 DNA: TGTGCCACGGGGGGGGAAGGGGCCAACGTC. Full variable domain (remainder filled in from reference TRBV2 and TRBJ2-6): EPEVTQTPSHQVTQMGQEVILRCVPISNHLYFYWYRQILGQKVEFLVSFYNNEISEKSEIFDDQFSVERPDGSNFTLKIRSTKLEDSAMYFCATGGEGANVLTFGAGSRLTVL.

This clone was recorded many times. CDR3 loop: CSVEDTSGNTIYF. The part of the CDR3 DNA that was read is TGCAGCGTAGAGGACACCTCTGGAAACACC. The chain carries TRBV29-1 and TRBJ1-3; D possibly corresponds to TRBD1 (5 bases). The read gets to within 3 residues of the CDR3 end, and the germline J gene fills in the rest. The CDR3 has 13 amino acids. The germline V and J ends were trimmed by 6 bases and 0 bases, with 9 bases remaining between them. Germline V CDR1 and CDR2: SQVTM, ANQGSEA. Full variable domain (remainder filled in from reference TRBV29-1 and TRBJ1-3): SAVISQKPSRDICQRGTSLTIQCQVDSQVTMMFWYRQQPGQSLTLIATANQGSEATYESGFVIDKFPISRPNLTFSTLTVSNMSPEDSSIYLCSVEDTSGNTIYFGEGSWLTVV.

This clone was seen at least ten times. The CDR3 here is CASSLSGTEAFF. CDR3 bases read: TGCGCCAGCAGCTTATCGGGGACTGAA. This chain links TRBV5-1 with TRBJ1-1; no reliable D call. The read is 3 residues too short to cover the CDR3 end, so that end is filled in from the germline J gene. The V gene's germline CDR1 is SGHRS and CDR2 YFSETQ. The CDR3 is 12 amino acids. V lost 2 bases and J lost 5, with 7 bases in between. Drawing the rest from reference TRBV5-1 and TRBJ1-1, the complete variable domain is KAGVTQTPRYLIKTRGQQVTLSCSPISGHRSVSWYQQTPGQGLQFLFEYFSETQRNKGNFPGRFSGRQFSNSRSEMNVSTLELGDSALYLCASSLSGTEAFFGQGTRLTVV.